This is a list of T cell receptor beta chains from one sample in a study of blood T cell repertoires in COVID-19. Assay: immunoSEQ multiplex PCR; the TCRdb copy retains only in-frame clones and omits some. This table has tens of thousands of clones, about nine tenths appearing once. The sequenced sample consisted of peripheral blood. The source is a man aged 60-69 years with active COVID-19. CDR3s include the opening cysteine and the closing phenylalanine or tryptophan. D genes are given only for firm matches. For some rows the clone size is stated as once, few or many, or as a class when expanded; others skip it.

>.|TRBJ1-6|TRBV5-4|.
TGTGCCAGCAGCTTGACCCCGGGGGACCCCGTCCACTTT
CASSLTPGDPVHF
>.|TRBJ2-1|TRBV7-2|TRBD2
TGTGCCAGCAGCTTAGTAGCGGGACCCTACAATGAGCAGTTCTTC
CASSLVAGPYNEQFF
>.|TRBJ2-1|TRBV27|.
TGTGCCAGCAGTCCCACAAGCTCCCGGGACAATGAGCAGTTCTTC
CASSPTSSRDNEQFF
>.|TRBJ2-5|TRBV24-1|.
TGTGCCACCAGTGATTTCGCGCTAGCGAACCAAGAGACCCAGTACTTC
CATSDFALANQETQYF
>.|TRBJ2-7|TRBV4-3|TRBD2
TGCGCCAGCAGCCAAGTGCTAGCGGGTCGCTACGAGCGGTACTTC
CASSQVLAGRYERYF
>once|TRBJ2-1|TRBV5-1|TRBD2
TGCGCCAGCAGCACGGGTACCGGGACTAAGGCCTACAATGAGCAGTTCTTC
CASSTGTGTKAYNEQFF
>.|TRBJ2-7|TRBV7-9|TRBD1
TGTGCCAGCAGCATCGGGACAGGGGCTACGGTCGAGCAGTACTTC
CASSIGTGATVEQYF
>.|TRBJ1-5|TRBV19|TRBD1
TGTGCCAGTAGTAGACAGGGGGGCAATCAGCCCCAGCATTTT
CASSRQGGNQPQHF
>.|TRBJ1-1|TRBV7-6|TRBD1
TGTGCCAGCAGCCCGCGACAGGGGGCGAACACTGAAGCTTTCTTT
CASSPRQGANTEAFF
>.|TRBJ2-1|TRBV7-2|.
TGTGCCAGCAGCTTAGGGACCCGGGGCAATGAGCAGTTCTTC
CASSLGTRGNEQFF
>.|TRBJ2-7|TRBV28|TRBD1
TGTGCCAGCAGTTCCGGACAGGGACCCTACGAGCAGTACTTC
CASSSGQGPYEQYF
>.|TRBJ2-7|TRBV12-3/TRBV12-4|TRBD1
TGTGCCAGCAGTTGGACAGGCTCCTACGAGCAGTACTTC
CASSWTGSYEQYF
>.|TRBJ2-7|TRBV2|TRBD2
TGTGCCAGCAGAGGGACTAGTGTAGTCGAGCAGTACTTC
CASRGTSVVEQYF
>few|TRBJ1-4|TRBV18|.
TGTGCCAGCTCACCAAGGAGGATAGGGATGAATGAAAAACTGTTTTTT
CASSPRRIGMNEKLFF
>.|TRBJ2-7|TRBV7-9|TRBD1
TGTGCCAGCAGCTTAGGGGACAGGGAAATCCACGAGCAGTACTTC
CASSLGDREIHEQYF
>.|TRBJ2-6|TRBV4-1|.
TGCGCCAGCAGCCAAGATATCCGTGGGGCCAACGTCCTGACTTTC
CASSQDIRGANVLTF
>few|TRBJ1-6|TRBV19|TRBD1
TGTGCCAGTAGTACGACCGGGACAGGGAGGTCACCCCTCCACTTT
CASSTTGTGRSPLHF
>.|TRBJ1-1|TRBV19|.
TGTGCCAGTAGTATAGACGGGGGGAGGACTGAAGCTTTCTTT
CASSIDGGRTEAFF
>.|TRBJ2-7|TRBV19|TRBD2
TGTGCCAGTAGCCAAGGACTAGCGGGCTTAAGCTCCTACGAGCAGTACTTC
CASSQGLAGLSSYEQYF
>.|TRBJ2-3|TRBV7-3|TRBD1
TGTGCCAGCAGCTTAAGGCCGACAGGGGGCGGCACAGATACGCAGTATTTT
CASSLRPTGGGTDTQYF
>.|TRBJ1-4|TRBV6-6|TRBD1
TGTGCCAGCAGTTATGGGACAGATAATGAAAAACTGTTTTTT
CASSYGTDNEKLFF
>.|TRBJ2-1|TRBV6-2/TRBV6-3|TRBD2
TGTGCCAGCAGTTACTGGCTAGCGGGGGGGGACAATGAGCAGTTCTTC
CASSYWLAGGDNEQFF
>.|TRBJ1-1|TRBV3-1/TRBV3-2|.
TGTGCCAGCAGCCCCCGGTACGACAGAGTGAACACTGAAGCTTTCTTT
CASSPRYDRVNTEAFF
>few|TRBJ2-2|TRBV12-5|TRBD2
TGTGCTAGTGGCCTGTCAGCCGGGGGGGACACCGGGGAGCTGTTTTTT
CASGLSAGGDTGELFF
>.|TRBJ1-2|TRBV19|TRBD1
TGTGCCAGCCATTCCTCCGGGACAGGGGCAGAATTTAATGGCTACACCTTC
CASHSSGTGAEFNGYTF
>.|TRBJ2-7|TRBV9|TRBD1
TGTGCCAGCAGCGCGGGACAGGGTAGGTCCTACGAGCAGTACTTC
CASSAGQGRSYEQYF
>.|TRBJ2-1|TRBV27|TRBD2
TGTGCCAGCACCTACTTCCTAGCGGGAGTGGCCAATGAGCAGTTCTTC
CASTYFLAGVANEQFF
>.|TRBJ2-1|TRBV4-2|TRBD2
TGTGCCAGCAGGCAAAGCGGGGGGCGCTACAATGAGCAGTTCTTC
CASRQSGGRYNEQFF
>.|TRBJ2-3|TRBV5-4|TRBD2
TGTGCCAGCAGCCTCCGACTAGCGGGGGGGCAAGATACGCAGTATTTT
CASSLRLAGGQDTQYF
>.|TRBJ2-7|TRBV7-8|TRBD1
TGTGCCAGCAGCTTATCGAGGCTTGGGGACAGGGGACGTGAGGAGCAGTACTTC
CASSLSRLGDRGREEQYF
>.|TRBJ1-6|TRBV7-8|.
TGTGCCAGCAGCACTATAGGCTTGGGTGGCTCACCCCTCCACTTT
CASSTIGLGGSPLHF
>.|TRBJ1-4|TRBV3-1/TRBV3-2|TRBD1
TGTGCCAGCAGCCAAGATCCAGGGGGCACTAATGAAAAACTGTTTTTT
CASSQDPGGTNEKLFF
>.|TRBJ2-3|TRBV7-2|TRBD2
TGTGCCAGCAGCCCGAGGACTAGCGGGGAGACGCAGTATTTT
CASSPRTSGETQYF
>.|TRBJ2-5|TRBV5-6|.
TGTGCCAGCAGCTTGGATCGGGAGACCCAGTACTTC
CASSLDRETQYF
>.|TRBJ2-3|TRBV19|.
TGTGCCAGTAGTATAGATCAGAATGAGCGGCCCGCCACAGATACGCAGTATTTT
CASSIDQNERPATDTQYF
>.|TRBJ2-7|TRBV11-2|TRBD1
TGTGCCACCGCCAGGACAGGGTACTACGAGCAGTACTTC
CATARTGYYEQYF
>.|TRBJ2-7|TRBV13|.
TGTGCCAGCAGCTTAGGGCAGGGGTCACCGTACGAGCAGTACTTC
CASSLGQGSPYEQYF
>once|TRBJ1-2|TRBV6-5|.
TGTGCCAGCAGTTACTCGGGGGCGGACTACACCTTC
CASSYSGADYTF
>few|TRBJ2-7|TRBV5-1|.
TGCGCCAGCAGCCGCGGCGACTCCTACGAGCAGTACTTC
CASSRGDSYEQYF
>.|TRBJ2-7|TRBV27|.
TGTGCCAGCAGTTTAGGGACACCAAATTCCGAGCAGTACTTC
CASSLGTPNSEQYF
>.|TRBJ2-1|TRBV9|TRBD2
TGTGCCAGCAGCGTAGGGACTAGCGGGAGTTGGTCCTACAATGAGCAGTTCTTC
CASSVGTSGSWSYNEQFF
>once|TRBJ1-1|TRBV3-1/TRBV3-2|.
TGTGCCAGCAGGTCCAGCGGACAGACGTACACTGAAGCTTTCTTT
CASRSSGQTYTEAFF
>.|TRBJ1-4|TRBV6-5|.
TGTGCCAGCAGGAAACAGGGTAGCTGGTTTTTT
CASRKQGSWFF
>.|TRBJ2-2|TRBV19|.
TGTGCCAGTAGTCCTAAACCCCGGGACACCGGGGAGCTGTTTTTT
CASSPKPRDTGELFF
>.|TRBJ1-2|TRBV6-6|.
TGTGCCAGCAGTTACTCGAACGACAGGACCTATGGCTACACCTTC
CASSYSNDRTYGYTF
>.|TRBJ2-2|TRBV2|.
TGTGCCAGCAGCTTGGGAGTCACCGGGGAGCTGTTTTTT
CASSLGVTGELFF
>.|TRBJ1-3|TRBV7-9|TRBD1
TGTGCCAGCAGAGAACAGGGGATGGGGCCCTCTGGAAACACCATATATTTT
CASREQGMGPSGNTIYF
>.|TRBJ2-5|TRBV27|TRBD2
TGTGCCAGCAGTCATCGGGCTAGCGGGAGTGATGAGACCCAGTACTTC
CASSHRASGSDETQYF
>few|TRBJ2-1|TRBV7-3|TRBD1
TGTGCCAGCAGCCCTGGGACAGGTTCCAATGAGCAGTTCTTC
CASSPGTGSNEQFF
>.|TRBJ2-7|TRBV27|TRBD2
TGTGCCAGCAGGGGACTAGCGGGAGGGCTCGAGCAGTACTTC
CASRGLAGGLEQYF
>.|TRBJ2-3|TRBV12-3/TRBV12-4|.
TGTGCCAGCAGTCTGAGCACAGATACGCAGTATTTT
CASSLSTDTQYF
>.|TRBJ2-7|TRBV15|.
TGTGCCACCAGCAGAGCAAGCGGCTACGAGCAGTACTTC
CATSRASGYEQYF
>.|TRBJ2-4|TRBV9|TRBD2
TGTGCCAGCAGCGACCGGGGGGTGGTCAAAAACATTCAGTACTTC
CASSDRGVVKNIQYF
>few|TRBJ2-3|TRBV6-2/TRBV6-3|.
TGTGCCAGCAGTCCATACTCCTCAGATACGCAGTATTTT
CASSPYSSDTQYF
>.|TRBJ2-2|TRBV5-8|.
TGTGCCAGCAATCTAAGGGGTTCCGGGGAGCTGTTTTTT
CASNLRGSGELFF
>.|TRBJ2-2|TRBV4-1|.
TGCGCCAGCAGCCAAGAAAAGAACAGGGCGGGCACCGGGGAGCTGTTTTTT
CASSQEKNRAGTGELFF